This is a list of T cell receptor beta chains from one sample in a study of blood T cell repertoires in COVID-19. The assay was immunoSEQ multiplex PCR, and TCRdb's table has in-frame clones only and misses some. The data hold about 39,000 clones, with roughly 84% observed a single time. The sequenced material came from peripheral blood. The receptor set was obtained from a man in his fifties with active or convalescent COVID-19. CDR3s leave out the opening cysteine and the closing phenylalanine or tryptophan. Each record gives: V gene, CDR3 protein.

>TRBV4-2
ASSQGEGFHNSPLH
>TRBV6-1
ASSAKTGANTGELF
>TRBV7-9
ASSLGAQAYGYT
>TRBV7-9
ASSPADRTSTDTQY
>TRBV5-4
ASSLGGSLYEQY
>TRBV6-6
ASSWGQGGTYEQY
>TRBV6-5
ASSQSASGELF
>TRBV7-3
ASSSATGRAF
>TRBV19
ASSPLDRDYTEAF
>TRBV19
ASSADRGEYNEQF
>TRBV11-2
ASSPTQGMNTEAF
>TRBV4-1
ASSQDRLNTEAF
>TRBV2
ASSIDRSSYEQY
>TRBV15
ATSRDSGQGREQY
>TRBV11-2
ASSLLGQGYEQY
>TRBV12-3/TRBV12-4
ASSTGLVLT
>TRBV5-6
ASSLKGRDTGELF
>TRBV2
ASSVAVNSYEQY
>TRBV5-6
ASSPLLQGRFGYGYT
>TRBV9
ASSVGRTSGGATDTQY
>TRBV4-2
ASSQGGDATYGYT
>TRBV7-9
ASSLAAGGSGYT
>TRBV30
AWKRDRGSVGTNEKLF
>TRBV29-1
SVESTGGLANYGYT
>TRBV18
ASSQEDWNEQF
>TRBV5-1
ASSSTGTSGNTIY
>TRBV7-9
ASSLGTRSHGYT
>TRBV5-1
ASSLSGQGLDIQY
>TRBV9
ASSASPTGEQY
>TRBV29-1
SVGQGGNYGYT
>TRBV5-5
ASSLGGASYEQY
>TRBV19
ASSIQGAKNIQY
>TRBV19
AGSSGGELF
>TRBV6-5
ASSYSPAGEAF
>TRBV7-2
ASSMRRAGGHEQY
>TRBV13
ASSALLAGGPGELF
>TRBV9
ASSATGGTGYGYT
>TRBV3-1/TRBV3-2
ASRGTGGVARNSPLH
>TRBV4-2
ASAIQGRNEKLF
>TRBV5-8
ASSSYFGGSYEQY
>TRBV5-1
ASSLRTGNTEAF
>TRBV5-8
ASSLVWDRSYEQY
>TRBV13
ASSRGGLAVADTQY
>TRBV6-5
ASTQREGYYGYT
>TRBV5-4
ASSLNRGKDSPLH
>TRBV27
ASSWGQPNQPQH
>TRBV5-6
ASSLGQFSYEQY
>TRBV9
SKGHSSYNEQF
>TRBV6-6
ASSQARYEQY
>TRBV28
ASSSPSGDAAKNIQY
>TRBV18
ASSPLQGTPGELF
>TRBV14
ASSQVEETQY